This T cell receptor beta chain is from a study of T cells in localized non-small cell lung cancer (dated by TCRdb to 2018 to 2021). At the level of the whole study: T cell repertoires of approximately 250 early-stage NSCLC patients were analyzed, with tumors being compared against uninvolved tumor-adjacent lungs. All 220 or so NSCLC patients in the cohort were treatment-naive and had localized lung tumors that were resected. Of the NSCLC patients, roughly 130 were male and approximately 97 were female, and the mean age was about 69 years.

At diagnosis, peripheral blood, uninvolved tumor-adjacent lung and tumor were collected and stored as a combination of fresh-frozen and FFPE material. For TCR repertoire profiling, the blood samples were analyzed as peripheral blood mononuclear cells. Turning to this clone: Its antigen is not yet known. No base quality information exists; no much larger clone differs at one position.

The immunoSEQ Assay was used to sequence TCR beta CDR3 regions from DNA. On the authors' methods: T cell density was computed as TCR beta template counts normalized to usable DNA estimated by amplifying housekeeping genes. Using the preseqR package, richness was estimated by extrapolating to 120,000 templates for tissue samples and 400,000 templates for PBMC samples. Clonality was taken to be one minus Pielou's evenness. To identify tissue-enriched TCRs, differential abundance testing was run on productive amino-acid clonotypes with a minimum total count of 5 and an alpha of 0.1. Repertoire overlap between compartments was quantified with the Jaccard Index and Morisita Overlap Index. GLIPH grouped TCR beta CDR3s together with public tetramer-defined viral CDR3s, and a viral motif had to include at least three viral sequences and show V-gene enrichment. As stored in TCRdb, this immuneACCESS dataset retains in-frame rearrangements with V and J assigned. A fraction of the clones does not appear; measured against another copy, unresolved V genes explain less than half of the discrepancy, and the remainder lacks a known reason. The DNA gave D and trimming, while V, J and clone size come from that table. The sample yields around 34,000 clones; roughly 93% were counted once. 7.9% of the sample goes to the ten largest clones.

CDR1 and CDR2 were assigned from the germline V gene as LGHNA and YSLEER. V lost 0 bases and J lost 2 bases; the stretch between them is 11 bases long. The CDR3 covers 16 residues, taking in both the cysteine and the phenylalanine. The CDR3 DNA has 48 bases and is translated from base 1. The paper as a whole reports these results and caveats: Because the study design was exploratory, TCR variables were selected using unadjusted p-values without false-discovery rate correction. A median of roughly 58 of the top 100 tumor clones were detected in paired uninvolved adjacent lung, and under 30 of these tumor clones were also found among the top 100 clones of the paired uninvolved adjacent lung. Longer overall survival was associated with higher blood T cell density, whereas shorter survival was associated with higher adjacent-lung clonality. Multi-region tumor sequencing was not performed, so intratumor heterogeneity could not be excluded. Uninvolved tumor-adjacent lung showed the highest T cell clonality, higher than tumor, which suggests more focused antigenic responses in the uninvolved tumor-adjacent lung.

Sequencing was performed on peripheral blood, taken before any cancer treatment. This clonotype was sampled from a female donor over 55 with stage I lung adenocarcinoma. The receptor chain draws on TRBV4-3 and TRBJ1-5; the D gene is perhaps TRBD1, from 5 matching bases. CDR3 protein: CASSQEVQGGNQPQHF. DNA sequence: TGCGCCAGCAGCCAAGAGGTCCAGGGTGGCAATCAGCCCCAGCATTTT.